The rows below give T cell receptor beta chains drawn from one sample of a study of T cell responses to AZD1222 COVID-19 vaccine. This table comes from immunoSEQ multiplex PCR, and its TCRdb copy is limited to in-frame clones, with some not included. This sample yields tens of thousands of clones, of which 85% to 90% are seen a single time; 7.8% belongs to the top ten. Sequenced here: peripheral blood, sampled on day 0 of AZD1222 vaccination. The receptors come from an adult in good health. Both conserved end residues are part of each CDR3. A D gene is named only where the DNA matches it firmly. Part of the rows lack a size; the others show once, few, many or a class for expanded clones.

d_call: -; cdr3_length: 13; clone_size: -; v_call: TRBV18; j_call: TRBJ2-2; cdr3_aa: CASSSPNTGELFF; cdr3_nt: TGTGCCAGCTCATCTCCAAACACCGGGGAGCTGTTTTTT
d_call: TRBD2; cdr3_length: 16; clone_size: -; v_call: TRBV18; j_call: TRBJ2-1; cdr3_aa: CASSLGTSGKYNEQFF; cdr3_nt: TGTGCCAGCTCACTGGGGACTAGCGGGAAGTACAATGAGCAGTTCTTC
d_call: TRBD2; cdr3_length: 15; clone_size: -; v_call: TRBV15; j_call: TRBJ2-7; cdr3_aa: CATSRDTGGPGRQYF; cdr3_nt: TGTGCCACCAGCAGAGATACGGGAGGGCCTGGGCGGCAGTACTTC
d_call: -; cdr3_length: 15; clone_size: -; v_call: TRBV5-1; j_call: TRBJ2-1; cdr3_aa: CASSLNRGSYNEQFF; cdr3_nt: TGCGCCAGCAGCTTAAATAGGGGATCCTACAATGAGCAGTTCTTC
d_call: -; cdr3_length: 15; clone_size: -; v_call: TRBV19; j_call: TRBJ2-1; cdr3_aa: CASSIERGLRNEQFF; cdr3_nt: TGTGCCAGTAGTATAGAAAGAGGTTTGAGGAATGAGCAGTTCTTC
d_call: -; cdr3_length: 16; clone_size: -; v_call: TRBV5-1; j_call: TRBJ1-4; cdr3_aa: CASSLTKVGWSEKLFF; cdr3_nt: TGCGCCAGCAGCTTAACCAAAGTAGGGTGGAGTGAAAAACTGTTTTTT
d_call: -; cdr3_length: 14; clone_size: -; v_call: TRBV18; j_call: TRBJ1-1; cdr3_aa: CASSHNQGNPEAFF; cdr3_nt: TGTGCCAGCTCACATAACCAGGGGAACCCTGAAGCTTTCTTT
d_call: TRBD1; cdr3_length: 15; clone_size: -; v_call: TRBV3-1/TRBV3-2; j_call: TRBJ1-3; cdr3_aa: CASSQGQGAGNTIYF; cdr3_nt: TGTGCCAGCAGCCAAGGACAGGGGGCGGGAAACACCATATATTTT
d_call: -; cdr3_length: 14; clone_size: -; v_call: TRBV10-2; j_call: TRBJ2-7; cdr3_aa: CASSESSSSYEQYF; cdr3_nt: TGCGCCAGCAGTGAGTCTTCTAGCAGTTACGAGCAGTACTTC
d_call: TRBD1; cdr3_length: 13; clone_size: -; v_call: TRBV10-3; j_call: TRBJ1-6; cdr3_aa: CAIRDRANSPLHF; cdr3_nt: TGTGCCATCAGAGACAGGGCAAATTCACCCCTCCACTTT
d_call: TRBD2; cdr3_length: 15; clone_size: -; v_call: TRBV18; j_call: TRBJ2-3; cdr3_aa: CASSPRAGVADTQYF; cdr3_nt: TGTGCCAGCTCACCACGGGCGGGAGTGGCAGATACGCAGTATTTT
d_call: -; cdr3_length: 13; clone_size: few; v_call: TRBV3-1/TRBV3-2; j_call: TRBJ1-6; cdr3_aa: CASSRMQGSPLHF; cdr3_nt: TGTGCCAGCAGCCGCATGCAGGGATCACCCCTCCACTTT
d_call: -; cdr3_length: 18; clone_size: -; v_call: TRBV5-6; j_call: TRBJ1-4; cdr3_aa: CASSPLTDRQTTNEKLFF; cdr3_nt: TGTGCCAGCAGCCCATTGACCGATAGACAGACAACTAATGAAAAACTGTTTTTT
d_call: -; cdr3_length: 16; clone_size: -; v_call: TRBV28; j_call: TRBJ1-5; cdr3_aa: CASSLKPGDSNQPQHF; cdr3_nt: TGTGCCAGCAGTCTCAAACCGGGAGATAGCAATCAGCCCCAGCATTTT
d_call: TRBD2; cdr3_length: 15; clone_size: -; v_call: TRBV28; j_call: TRBJ2-1; cdr3_aa: CASKFKTSGSDEQFF; cdr3_nt: TGTGCCAGCAAATTTAAGACTAGCGGGAGCGATGAGCAGTTCTTC
d_call: -; cdr3_length: 14; clone_size: -; v_call: TRBV7-8; j_call: TRBJ1-2; cdr3_aa: CASSLEDPRYGYTF; cdr3_nt: TGTGCCAGCAGCTTAGAGGATCCACGGTATGGCTACACCTTC
d_call: -; cdr3_length: 12; clone_size: -; v_call: TRBV19; j_call: TRBJ1-1; cdr3_aa: CASRIRDTEAFF; cdr3_nt: TGTGCCAGTAGAATCCGGGACACTGAAGCTTTCTTT
d_call: TRBD2; cdr3_length: 15; clone_size: few; v_call: TRBV28; j_call: TRBJ2-7; cdr3_aa: CASSPAGTTLYEQYF; cdr3_nt: TGTGCCAGCAGTCCCGCCGGGACTACCTTATACGAGCAGTACTTC
d_call: TRBD1; cdr3_length: 14; clone_size: -; v_call: TRBV19; j_call: TRBJ1-5; cdr3_aa: CASSMDRGNQPQHF; cdr3_nt: TGTGCCAGTAGTATGGACAGGGGCAATCAGCCCCAGCATTTT
d_call: -; cdr3_length: 15; clone_size: -; v_call: TRBV19; j_call: TRBJ2-1; cdr3_aa: CASSNRRPTANEQFF; cdr3_nt: TGTGCCAGTAGTAACCGACGACCGACAGCCAATGAGCAGTTCTTC
d_call: TRBD2; cdr3_length: 14; clone_size: -; v_call: TRBV2; j_call: TRBJ2-5; cdr3_aa: CASSLAGGGETQYF; cdr3_nt: TGTGCCAGCAGTCTAGCGGGAGGGGGGGAGACCCAGTACTTC
d_call: -; cdr3_length: 14; clone_size: -; v_call: TRBV6-5; j_call: TRBJ2-1; cdr3_aa: CASRSAGVYNEQFF; cdr3_nt: TGTGCCAGCAGGAGCGCAGGGGTCTACAATGAGCAGTTCTTC
d_call: TRBD1; cdr3_length: 17; clone_size: -; v_call: TRBV15; j_call: TRBJ1-3; cdr3_aa: CATSRGDRGLGGNTIYF; cdr3_nt: TGTGCCACCAGCAGAGGAGACAGGGGGCTAGGCGGAAACACCATATATTTT
d_call: -; cdr3_length: 15; clone_size: -; v_call: TRBV28; j_call: TRBJ2-1; cdr3_aa: CASNSNRVSYNEQFF; cdr3_nt: TGTGCCAGCAACTCAAACAGGGTCTCCTACAATGAGCAGTTCTTC
d_call: -; cdr3_length: 13; clone_size: -; v_call: TRBV28; j_call: TRBJ2-2; cdr3_aa: CASSLPGDRELFF; cdr3_nt: TGTGCCAGCAGTTTACCAGGGGACAGGGAGCTGTTTTTT
d_call: -; cdr3_length: 13; clone_size: once; v_call: TRBV11-2; j_call: TRBJ2-7; cdr3_aa: CASSLTDNYEQYF; cdr3_nt: TGTGCCAGCAGCTTAACAGATAACTACGAGCAGTACTTC
d_call: TRBD2; cdr3_length: 16; clone_size: few; v_call: TRBV4-3; j_call: TRBJ2-3; cdr3_aa: CASSQDQASGRDTQYF; cdr3_nt: TGCGCCAGCAGCCAAGATCAGGCTAGCGGGAGGGATACGCAGTATTTT
d_call: TRBD1; cdr3_length: 12; clone_size: -; v_call: TRBV29-1; j_call: TRBJ1-1; cdr3_aa: CSVLTGQGSAFF; cdr3_nt: TGCAGCGTTCTTACTGGACAGGGTTCAGCTTTCTTT
d_call: TRBD2; cdr3_length: 15; clone_size: -; v_call: TRBV10-2; j_call: TRBJ2-3; cdr3_aa: CASSEEREGHNTQYF; cdr3_nt: TGCGCCAGCAGTGAGGAGCGGGAGGGTCACAATACGCAGTATTTT
d_call: -; cdr3_length: 14; clone_size: -; v_call: TRBV29-1; j_call: TRBJ2-5; cdr3_aa: CSVVRVGDQETQYF; cdr3_nt: TGCAGCGTTGTAAGGGTGGGAGACCAAGAGACCCAGTACTTC
d_call: TRBD1; cdr3_length: 17; clone_size: -; v_call: TRBV15; j_call: TRBJ2-5; cdr3_aa: CATSRDRGQGGFETQYF; cdr3_nt: TGTGCCACCAGCAGAGATCGGGGACAGGGGGGATTCGAGACCCAGTACTTC
d_call: TRBD1; cdr3_length: 14; clone_size: -; v_call: TRBV28; j_call: TRBJ1-4; cdr3_aa: CASSLQGANEKLFF; cdr3_nt: TGTGCCAGCAGCCTACAGGGGGCGAATGAAAAACTGTTTTTT
d_call: -; cdr3_length: 15; clone_size: once; v_call: TRBV4-2; j_call: TRBJ2-1; cdr3_aa: CASSQMTGESNEQFF; cdr3_nt: TGTGCCAGCAGCCAAATGACAGGAGAAAGCAATGAGCAGTTCTTC
d_call: -; cdr3_length: 13; clone_size: -; v_call: TRBV4-3; j_call: TRBJ2-3; cdr3_aa: CASSQSPRDTQYF; cdr3_nt: TGCGCCAGCAGCCAGTCTCCGAGGGATACGCAGTATTTT